Listed below are T cell receptor beta chains from one sample, sequenced in a study of T cells in Graves' hyperthyroidism and ophthalmopathy. MiXCR, applied by TCRdb to the multiplex PCR reads, yields one record per CDR3 protein. The sample records hundreds of thousands of distinct CDR3 sequences, roughly 14% being singletons. The sample consisted of blood. The receptors here all came from a woman aged 45-59 years with Graves' ophthalmopathy. The CDR3 runs from the conserved cysteine through the conserved F or W. A D gene is named only where the DNA matches it firmly. The size field is filled for only some rows; it gives once, few, many or a size class.

TRBV30	TRBJ1-5	few	NA	TGTGCCTGGAGTAGAGGGGGGGATCAGCCCCAGCATTTT	CAWSRGGDQPQHF
TRBV5-8	TRBJ2-3	many	TRBD2	TGTGCCAGCAGCTTCGGGAGGGGCACAGATACGCAGTATTTT	CASSFGRGTDTQYF
TRBV4-3	TRBJ2-7	few	NA	TGCGCCAGCAGCCGAAGGACAGGGGCGGGAGGTTTCGAGCAGTACTTC	CASSRRTGAGGFEQYF
TRBV30	TRBJ2-1	few	NA	TGTGCCTGGAGTTGGGACTTGAGCTCCTACAATGAGCAGTTCTTC	CAWSWDLSSYNEQFF
TRBV15	TRBJ1-1	many	NA	TGTGCCACCAGCAGGGACCGACAGACCACTGAAGCTTTCTTT	CATSRDRQTTEAFF
TRBV27	TRBJ2-3	many	TRBD2	TGTGCCAGCAAGCGGGAGGGCCACCCAGATACGCAGTATTTT	CASKREGHPDTQYF
TRBV27	TRBJ2-7	many	NA	TGTGCCAGCAGTTTAGCTTCCCGGGACCGACGTTACGAGCAGTACTTC	CASSLASRDRRYEQYF
TRBV5-1	TRBJ1-1	few	TRBD1	TGCGCCAGCAGCTTGGAGGCAGGGGGCTTCACTGAAGCTTTCTTT	CASSLEAGGFTEAFF
TRBV2	TRBJ2-1	many	TRBD2	TGTGCCAGCGTACCCGGGACTAGCGTTGGTGAGCAGTTCTTC	CASVPGTSVGEQFF
TRBV7-2	TRBJ2-7	many	TRBD2	TGTGCCAGCAGCTCCCAATCAAGGACTAGCGGCGAGCAGTACTTC	CASSSQSRTSGEQYF
TRBV6-2/TRBV6-3	TRBJ1-4	NA	NA	TGTGCCAGCAGTTCCTCGGACGTCTTTGAAAAACTGTTTTTT	CASSSSDVFEKLFF
TRBV27	TRBJ2-6	NA	TRBD1	TGTGCCAGCAGTCCCCTCCGGGACAGGGGAGTCAGGTCTGGGGCCAACGTCCTGACTTTC	CASSPLRDRGVRSGANVLTF
TRBV14	TRBJ2-7	many	TRBD2	TGTGCCAGCAGCCCACTTCTAGCGGCCCTCTCCGAGCAGTACTTC	CASSPLLAALSEQYF
TRBV20-1	TRBJ1-1	many	NA	TGCAGTGCTAGCGACAGAGTCAACACTGAAGCTTTCTTT	CSASDRVNTEAFF
TRBV28	TRBJ2-7	many	NA	TGTGCCAGCAGTCAAACAGGGTTGGCGGCCTACGAGCAGTACTTC	CASSQTGLAAYEQYF
TRBV12-3/TRBV12-4	TRBJ2-7	many	TRBD1	TGTGCCAGCAGTTCCCCCGGGACAGGGGGCTTCGAGCAGTACTTC	CASSSPGTGGFEQYF
TRBV18	TRBJ2-7	many	TRBD1	TGTGCCAGCTCACAATCCGGGACAGGCTTTGGCGAGCAGTACTTC	CASSQSGTGFGEQYF
TRBV6-6	TRBJ2-7	many	NA	TGTGCCAGCAGTTACTCGAGGTCGGGGTCCGGAAAGTTCTACGAGCAGTACTTC	CASSYSRSGSGKFYEQYF
TRBV25-1	TRBJ1-2	few	NA	TGTGCCAGCAGTGAATCCCCCCGGGGAACCTATGGCTACACCTTC	CASSESPRGTYGYTF
TRBV9	TRBJ2-2	NA	TRBD2	TGTGCCAGCAGCGCCACGACTAGCGGCGGGGAGCTGTTTTTT	CASSATTSGGELFF
TRBV12-3/TRBV12-4	TRBJ1-1	many	NA	NA	CASSFGAGAFF
TRBV20-1	TRBJ1-1	many	NA	TGCAGTGCTAGGGACGGGACACCACGGGGAGCTTTCTTT	CSARDGTPRGAFF
TRBV2	TRBJ2-4	NA	NA	TGTGCCAACACCCTTCGCTCGCAGGGGACCAAAAACATTCAGCACTTC	CANTLRSQGTKNIQHF
TRBV30	TRBJ1-2	many	TRBD1	TGTGCCTGGAGTATCCCGGGACAGGGGCACTATGGCTACACCTTC	CAWSIPGQGHYGYTF
TRBV19	TRBJ2-1	NA	NA	TGTGCCAGTAGTAAGAGGGTTGTGGGGAACGACAATGAGCAGTTCTTC	CASSKRVVGNDNEQFF
TRBV20-1	TRBJ1-5	few	TRBD1	TGCAGTGCTAAGGGGATGGACAGGGGGCTTTTTGGTCAGCCCCAGCATTTT	CSAKGMDRGLFGQPQHF
TRBV20-1	TRBJ1-5	NA	TRBD1	TGCAGTGCCTCCGGGACAGGGGGCGGTCAGCCCCAGCATTTT	CSASGTGGGQPQHF
TRBV19	TRBJ2-1	NA	TRBD1	TGTGCCACCGGGACAGAAACCAACAATGAGCAGTTCTTC	CATGTETNNEQFF
TRBV28	TRBJ2-7	many	NA	TGTGCCAGCAGTTTAGCTTTGGGCAGGACCTCTGAGCAGTACTTC	CASSLALGRTSEQYF
TRBV20-1	TRBJ2-1	few	TRBD2	TGCAGTGGTCTAGCGGGAGCTGGCAATGAGCAGTTCTTC	CSGLAGAGNEQFF
TRBV29-1	TRBJ2-1	NA	TRBD2	TGCAGCGGGTCGGGAGGCCGTGAGCAGTTCTTC	CSGSGGREQFF
TRBV25-1	TRBJ2-1	few	TRBD1	TGTGCCAGCAGTGAGGGGACAGGGTGGGATGAGCAGTTCTTC	CASSEGTGWDEQFF
TRBV6-2/TRBV6-3	TRBJ2-1	many	NA	TGTGCCAGCAGTTACGTTCCGGGGGTCTACAATGAGCAGTTCTTC	CASSYVPGVYNEQFF
TRBV28	TRBJ2-1	NA	NA	TGTGCCAGCAGTTTATTTCCGGGAGAAGGAAACAATGAGCAGTTCTTC	CASSLFPGEGNNEQFF
TRBV20-1	TRBJ2-7	few	TRBD1	TGCAGTGCTGGGGACAGGACCTCCTACGAGCAGTACTTC	CSAGDRTSYEQYF
TRBV4-1	TRBJ2-1	few	TRBD2	TGCGCCAGCAGCCAAGATCGGGGACTAGCGGGAGGGCCCAATGAGCAGTTCTTC	CASSQDRGLAGGPNEQFF
TRBV11-3	TRBJ2-7	NA	TRBD2	TGTGCCAGCAGCCAAGAGTGGGGAGAGGGGCTAGCGGGAGGGCCTTCCTACGAGCAGTACTTC	CASSQEWGEGLAGGPSYEQYF
TRBV7-8	TRBJ2-1	many	NA	TGTGCCAGCAGCGGAAAAGGGAATGAGCAGTTCTTC	CASSGKGNEQFF
TRBV24-1	TRBJ1-5	many	NA	TGTGCCACCAGTGATCCCTCGGAAATGGCTGGCAATCAGCCCCAGCATTTT	CATSDPSEMAGNQPQHF
TRBV9	TRBJ2-7	few	NA	TGTGCCAGCAGCGTCGACTCTACCCCCGGAATTGGGAGCTCCTACGAGCAGTACTTC	CASSVDSTPGIGSSYEQYF
TRBV28	TRBJ2-3	many	NA	TGTGCCAGCAGTATCGTGGGAGATACGCAGTATTTT	CASSIVGDTQYF
TRBV7-8	TRBJ2-3	many	TRBD2	TGTGCCAGCACCAGGACTAGCGGAACTAGCACAGATACGCAGTATTTT	CASTRTSGTSTDTQYF
TRBV6-2/TRBV6-3	TRBJ1-5	NA	TRBD1	TGTGCCAGCAGACCCCGAGGGGGCCATCAGCCCCAGCATTTT	CASRPRGGHQPQHF
TRBV6-2/TRBV6-3	TRBJ2-7	many	TRBD2	TGTGCCAGCACCCCGGGCGGGAGCAGGTCCTACGAGCAGTACTTC	CASTPGGSRSYEQYF